The 30 T cell receptor beta chains in this list originate from one sample, sequenced in a study of shared clonotypes between healthy human individuals. Assay: immunoSEQ multiplex PCR; the TCRdb copy retains only in-frame clones and omits some. Here the sample spans more than 2 million clones, 85% to 95% being singletons. Sequenced sample: naive CD4+ T cells sorted from blood. Sample subset: CD45RA+ positively selected. The receptors here all came from a man younger than 35 in good health.

The J gene is TRBJ1-2, the V gene TRBV5-1; perhaps TRBD1 as D (5 bases). Trimming stripped 4 bases from V and 5 bases from J, with 12 bases between. CDR1 SGHRS and CDR2 YFSETQ come from the germline V gene. The CDR3 runs to 13 residues. CDR3 coding DNA: TGCGCCAGCAGCATGGGGGGAGATTATGGCTACACCTTC. Its translation is CASSMGGDYGYTF.

This chain joins TRBV5-4 and TRBJ2-1; 8 bases line up with TRBD2. The CDR3 has 15 residues. Losses at the gene ends were 3 bases for V and 5 bases for J; bases not matched to a gene: 7. CDR1 and CDR2 from the germline V gene are SGHNT and YYREEE (reference sequence). The CDR3 protein is CASSWAGGMNNEQFF. The CDR3 DNA follows: TGTGCCAGCAGCTGGGCGGGGGGAATGAACAATGAGCAGTTCTTC.

The genes are TRBV2 and TRBJ2-2; 9 bases fit TRBD2. The CDR3 is 15 amino acids. The trim removed 8 bases at V and 1 base at J, leaving 5 bases unmatched. The germline V gene has CDR1 SNHLY and CDR2 FYNNEI. The CDR3 is CASLSSGMNTGELFF. The DNA for the CDR3 is TGTGCCAGCTTGTCTAGCGGGATGAACACCGGGGAGCTGTTTTTT.

The genes are TRBV18 and TRBJ2-6; D not certain. This CDR3 contains 16 residues. Trimming took 10 bases from V and 1 from J, leaving 17 bases between them. Germline V gene lookup returns CDR1 KGHSH and CDR2 LQKENI. CDR3 in amino acids: CATSLFEVSGANVLTF. The DNA for the CDR3 is TGTGCCACCTCCCTGTTTGAGGTTTCTGGGGCCAACGTCCTGACTTTC.

CDR3: CASSQDRASGFEFF. CDR3 DNA: TGTGCCAGCAGCCAAGATAGGGCTAGCGGATTCGAGTTCTTC. The chain is built from TRBV4-2 and TRBJ2-1; 7 positions match TRBD2. This CDR3 is 14 amino acids long. Germline loops: CDR1 LGHNA, CDR2 YNFKEQ. The V and J ends lost 0 bases and 14 bases, in that order; junction bases with no gene match: 10.

The chain carries TRBV4-3 and TRBJ2-3; 9 bases match TRBD2. Trimming at V came to 3 bases and at J to 3 bases, leaving 13 bases not matched to a gene. Germline CDR1 LGHNA, CDR2 YSLEER. The CDR3 has 18 residues. The DNA for the CDR3 is TGCGCCAGCAGCCAGGCCCCGACTAGCGGAAGCGGGACAGATACGCAGTATTTT. It is translated as CASSQAPTSGSGTDTQYF.

A single count supports this clone. The V and J genes are TRBV7-8 and TRBJ2-7; perhaps TRBD2 as D (6 bases). Trimming removed 0 bases from V and 3 bases from J, with 18 bases in between. CDR1 is SGHVS and CDR2 is FQNEAQ in the germline V gene. The CDR3 sequence is 17 residues long. The CDR3 bases are TGTGCCAGCAGCTTAGCGTCCGTCGCTAGCGCCTTCTACGAGCAGTACTTC. This sequence encodes CASSLASVASAFYEQYF. The variable domain in full, with the rest retrieved from reference TRBV7-8 and TRBJ2-7, is GAGVSQSPRYKVAKRGQDVALRCDPISGHVSLFWYQQALGQGPEFLTYFQNEAQLDKSGLPSDRFFAERPEGSVSTLKIQRTQQEDSAVYLCASSLASVASAFYEQYFGPGTRLTVT.

J is TRBJ2-3 and V is TRBV14; TRBD1 might be the D (5 bases). The germline V and J ends were trimmed by 6 bases and 2 bases, with 9 bases remaining between them. The CDR3 runs to 13 residues. Germline V gene sequence: CDR1 SGHDN, CDR2 FVKESK. The chain's CDR3 is CASSEQVTDTQYF. In DNA form, the CDR3 reads TGTGCCAGCAGTGAACAGGTCACAGATACGCAGTATTTT.

The chain carries TRBV18 and TRBJ1-5; D gene unclear. Germline V lookup: CDR1 KGHSH, CDR2 LQKENI. Trimming cost V 4 bases and J 0 bases, with 13 bases left between them. The CDR3 contains 16 residues. The CDR3 sequence is CASSRFGVYSNQPQHF. The CDR3 DNA is TGTGCCAGCTCACGGTTTGGGGTTTATAGCAATCAGCCCCAGCATTTT.

J is TRBJ2-3 and V is TRBV4-1, with a weak D call TRBD2 (5 bases). V was pared by 3 bases and J by 3 bases, with 16 bases between. The CDR3 spans 16 residues. Germline-derived CDR1 and CDR2 are MGHRA and YSYEKL. The chain's CDR3 is CASSHPPSSGTDTQYF. As DNA, the CDR3 is TGCGCCAGCAGCCATCCCCCCTCCAGCGGTACAGATACGCAGTATTTT.

The rearrangement links TRBV5-4 to TRBJ1-6; 7 bases are a match to TRBD1. J lost 7 bases, V lost 2 bases, and 12 bases had no gene match. The CDR3 consists of 17 residues. Germline V gene sequence: CDR1 SGHNT, CDR2 YYREEE (reference sequence). This CDR3 reads CASSFLTDRARNSPLHF. CDR3 DNA: TGTGCCAGCAGCTTCTTGACTGACAGGGCGCGGAATTCACCCCTCCACTTT.

This chain connects TRBV2 to TRBJ2-3, with 9 nucleotides matching TRBD2. The V gene's germline CDR1 is SNHLY and CDR2 FYNNEI. The CDR3 loop spans 16 amino acids. V trimming: 3 bases; J trimming: 7 bases; junction bases outside the gene matches: 11. The CDR3 sequence is CASSDGAAGGPHTQYF. CDR3 DNA sequence: TGTGCCAGCAGTGACGGGGCTGCGGGAGGGCCCCATACGCAGTATTTT.

V gene TRBV7-9 combines with J gene TRBJ1-2; TRBD1 matches at 7 bases. The CDR3 covers 16 residues. CDR1 and CDR2 from the germline V gene are SEHNR and FQNEAQ (reference sequence). The V segment lost 0 bases and the J segment 8 bases; nucleotides outside the gene matches: 12. This CDR3 is CASSLALRDRGKGYTF. The CDR3 region has the DNA TGTGCCAGCAGCTTAGCGCTAAGGGACAGAGGGAAAGGCTACACCTTC.

The V gene is TRBV30, the J gene TRBJ1-2; possibly TRBD1 for D (5 bases). Germline CDR1 GTSNPN, CDR2 SVGIG (reference sequence). The V gene lost 3 bases and the J gene lost 7 bases, with 18 bases spanning the gap. The CDR3 extends over 14 amino acids. CDR3 nucleotide sequence: TGTGCCTGGAGACAGCAGGGTAATCTGGGTGGCTACACCTTC. Translation: CAWRQQGNLGGYTF. Full variable domain (missing parts from reference TRBV30 and TRBJ1-2): SQTIHQWPATLVQPVGSPLSLECTVEGTSNPNLYWYRQAAGRGLQLLFYSVGIGQISSEVPQNLSASRPQDRQFILSSKKLLLSDSGFYLCAWRQQGNLGGYTFGSGTRLTVV.

This chain joins TRBV4-3 and TRBJ2-1; 8 bases match TRBD1. From germline, CDR1 is LGHNA and CDR2 YSLEER. This CDR3 comprises 15 residues. V lost 0 bases and J lost 9; bases outside the gene matches: 7. CDR3 sequence reads: CASSQEVQGAGEQFF. The CDR3 region has the DNA TGCGCCAGCAGCCAAGAGGTGCAGGGGGCGGGTGAGCAGTTCTTC.

This chain uses TRBV27 with TRBJ2-1; 9 bases are a match to TRBD2. Germline-derived CDR1 and CDR2 are MNHEY and SMNVEV (reference sequence). CDR3 length: 14 residues. Trimming at V came to 7 bases and at J to 5 bases, leaving 6 bases not matched to a gene. The CDR3 here is CASNRAGGNNEQFF. The CDR3, as DNA: TGTGCCAGCAACCGCGCGGGAGGGAACAATGAGCAGTTCTTC.

The V gene is TRBV7-2, the J gene TRBJ2-3; no clear D. CDR1 is SGHTA and CDR2 is FQGNSA in the germline V gene. CDR3 length: 15 residues. V lost 1 base to trimming and J lost 3 bases, with 11 bases between them. The chain's CDR3 is CASSLVSLATDTQYF. CDR3 sequence (DNA): TGTGCCAGCAGCTTAGTATCTTTAGCAACAGATACGCAGTATTTT.

The chain uses TRBV28 and TRBJ1-6; TRBD1 might be the D (5 bases). The CDR3 has 15 amino acids. The V end lost 7 bases, the J end lost 7 bases, and 17 bases lay between the germline ends. CDR1 MDHEN and CDR2 SYDVKM come from the germline V gene. In DNA form, the CDR3 reads TGTGCCAGCAAAGGGGCTCCGGCGCGGAATTCACCCCTCCACTTT. Translation gives CASKGAPARNSPLHF.

Concerning this clone: The sample has other DNA sequences that encode this CDR3 too. The chain couples TRBV18 to TRBJ2-7; 8 nucleotides align to TRBD1. After removal of 3 bases from V and 2 bases from J, the junction contained 3 bases not matched to a gene. Per the germline V gene, CDR1 is KGHSH and CDR2 is LQKENI. CDR3 length: 14 residues. CDR3 bases: TGTGCCAGCTCACCCGACAGGGGTGCCTACGAGCAGTACTTC. It yields the protein CASSPDRGAYEQYF.

The rearrangement uses TRBV5-4 and TRBJ2-1; TRBD2 aligns across 10 bases. Germline CDR1 reads SGHNT; CDR2 reads YYREEE (reference sequence). The junction had 14 bases not matched to a gene; V was cut back by 4 bases and J by 10 bases. This CDR3 spans 16 amino acids. The CDR3 loop is CASSPPGSGGSYEQFF. The CDR3, as DNA: TGTGCCAGCAGCCCCCCTGGTAGCGGGGGGTCCTACGAGCAGTTCTTC.

This clone came up once. This rearrangement joins TRBV5-1 to TRBJ2-2, with 11 bases fitting TRBD2. The CDR3 has 17 residues. Germline V lookup: CDR1 SGHRS, CDR2 YFSETQ. V dropped 1 base and J dropped 5; count of bases not matched to a gene: 7. CDR3 nucleotides: TGCGCCAGCAGCTTGCTAGGGCTAGCGGGAGGAACCGGGGAGCTGTTTTTT. Translation gives CASSLLGLAGGTGELFF.

The chain uses TRBV5-6 and TRBJ2-7; 11 bases match TRBD2. This CDR3 region has 16 residues. CDR1 is SGHDT, CDR2 YYEEEE, per germline. V dropped 1 base and J dropped 7; count of bases not matched to a gene: 10. The CDR3 spells CASSLLPTSGNLEQYF. The CDR3 DNA follows: TGTGCCAGCAGCTTGTTACCGACTAGCGGGAATTTAGAGCAGTACTTC.

This clone has only one observation. The genes are TRBV30 and TRBJ2-1; maybe TRBD2 (5 bases). Germline V gene sequence: CDR1 GTSNPN, CDR2 SVGIG (reference sequence). The CDR3 runs 14 residues. The V end was cut by 1 base, the J end by 2 bases, with 9 bases between. CDR3 region: CAWSALLAYNEQFF. CDR3 in DNA: TGTGCCTGGAGTGCATTACTAGCCTACAATGAGCAGTTCTTC.

The V gene is TRBV19, the J gene TRBJ2-7; D perhaps matches TRBD1 (6 bases). V dropped 5 bases and J dropped 4 bases, with 15 bases sitting between them. Germline V CDR1 and CDR2: LNHDA, SQIVND (reference sequence). The CDR3 runs to 14 residues. The CDR3 sequence is CASSPQGNPYEQYF. The CDR3 region has the DNA TGTGCCAGTAGTCCACAGGGTAACCCTTACGAGCAGTACTTC.

The rearrangement uses TRBV10-1 and TRBJ2-3; 7 bases line up with TRBD2. V was clipped by 6 bases and J by 4 bases; unmatched bases: 10. The CDR3 spans 15 residues. Per germline, CDR1 WNHNN and CDR2 SYGVQD (reference sequence). In nucleotides, the CDR3 is TGCGCCAGCAGCCGTGGGAGGGTCTTAGCAGATACGCAGTATTTT. Amino acids: CASSRGRVLADTQYF.

The V call is TRBV7-9, the J call TRBJ1-2; no firm D call. From germline, CDR1 is SEHNR and CDR2 FQNEAQ (reference sequence). Trimming took 2 bases from V and 3 from J, leaving 16 bases between them. The CDR3 totals 16 residues. The CDR3 here is CASSLRRESDYYGYTF. In DNA form, the CDR3 reads TGTGCCAGCAGCTTACGTAGGGAAAGTGATTACTATGGCTACACCTTC.

The chain couples TRBV10-3 to TRBJ2-1; 7 bases line up with TRBD2. Germline V CDR1 and CDR2: ENHRY, SYGVKD. Trimming at V came to 6 bases and at J to 9 bases, leaving 11 bases not matched to a gene. The CDR3 covers 14 residues. DNA of the CDR3: TGTGCCATCAGCCGGACTAGTGGATTGCTTGAGCAGTTCTTC. Translation gives CAISRTSGLLEQFF.

This chain joins TRBV2 and TRBJ1-3; D possibly corresponds to TRBD1 (6 bases). The CDR3 extends over 12 amino acids. V was cut by 5 bases and J by 4 bases, with 6 bases left in between. Looked up from germline, CDR1 is SNHLY and CDR2 is FYNNEI. The CDR3 reads CASSQGGNTIYF. CDR3 in DNA: TGTGCCAGCAGTCAGGGGGGAAACACCATATATTTT.

The chain is built from TRBV5-5 and TRBJ2-3, with D possibly being TRBD1 (5 bases). Germline CDR1 is SGHKS and CDR2 is YYEKEE (reference sequence). The CDR3 is made up of 15 amino acids. V was trimmed by 4 bases and J by 4 bases, leaving 16 bases between them. CDR3 residues: CASSPTVARADTQYF. The CDR3 DNA reads as TGTGCCAGCAGCCCGACAGTGGCTAGGGCAGATACGCAGTATTTT.

On this clone itself: A much larger clone lies a single base off, so this may be a read error. The sample has other DNA sequences that encode this CDR3 too. This chain links TRBV18 with TRBJ1-1; D is perhaps TRBD1 (5 bases). Between the trimmed V and J ends, which lost 1 base and 0 bases, there was a span of 15 bases. CDR3 length equals 17 residues. Germline V lookup: CDR1 KGHSH, CDR2 LQKENI. The CDR3 sequence is CASSPLVTGYMNTEAFF. The CDR3, as DNA: TGTGCCAGCTCACCACTTGTCACAGGATATATGAACACTGAAGCTTTCTTT. Drawing the rest from reference TRBV18 and TRBJ1-1, the complete variable domain is NAGVMQNPRHLVRRRGQEARLRCSPMKGHSHVYWYRQLPEEGLKFMVYLQKENIIDESGMPKERFSAEFPKEGPSILRIQQVVRGDSAAYFCASSPLVTGYMNTEAFFGQGTRLTVV.